These 11 T cell receptor beta chains were all obtained from the same sample, sequenced in a study of blood T cell repertoires in COVID-19. The assay was immunoSEQ multiplex PCR, and TCRdb's table has in-frame clones only and misses some. The table includes fewer than 50,000 clones, roughly 83% detected once. Sequenced input: peripheral blood. The receptors shown here come from a human donor in a cohort sampled during active COVID-19.

The gene calls are TRBV3-1 (or the pseudogene TRBV3-2) and TRBJ2-7; 11 bases align to TRBD2. The CDR3 loop spans 18 amino acids. Germline CDR1 and CDR2: LGHDT and YNNKEL (reference sequence). The V segment lost 0 bases and the J segment 6 bases; nucleotides outside the gene matches: 13. CDR3 sequence reads: CASSQDNELAGVSSEQYF. As DNA, the CDR3 is TGTGCCAGCAGCCAAGATAATGAACTAGCGGGAGTTTCGTCCGAGCAGTACTTC.

The rearrangement joins TRBV5-6 to TRBJ1-5, with 11 bases fitting TRBD1. This CDR3 region has 15 residues. Germline V gene lookup returns CDR1 SGHDT and CDR2 YYEEEE. Trimming took 3 bases from V and 5 from J; bases not matched to a gene: 4. In nucleotides, the CDR3 is TGTGCCAGCAGCTGGGGACAGGGGGGCGATCAGCCCCAGCATTTT. Translation gives CASSWGQGGDQPQHF.

The chain combines TRBV2 with TRBJ1-2; maybe TRBD1 (5 bases). This CDR3 region has 13 residues. CDR1 and CDR2 (germline): SNHLY, FYNNEI. The V gene lost 8 bases and the J gene lost 8 bases, with 18 bases spanning the gap. CDR3 in amino acids: CASGRDRETGYTF. The DNA of the CDR3 is TGTGCCAGCGGTAGGGACCGGGAGACCGGCTACACCTTC.

The rearrangement uses TRBV19 and TRBJ2-7, with 7 bases fitting TRBD1. With 5 bases clipped from V and 5 bases from J, the junction kept 9 bases outside the gene matches. This CDR3 comprises 14 residues. CDR1 is LNHDA and CDR2 is SQIVND in the germline V gene (reference sequence). In DNA form, the CDR3 reads TGTGCCAGTAGTCGACCCCGGGACAGAAACGAGCAGTACTTC. Its translation: CASSRPRDRNEQYF.

The chain uses TRBV2 and TRBJ2-7; 7 nucleotides match TRBD1. There are 14 residues in the CDR3. CDR1 and CDR2 (germline): SNHLY, FYNNEI. This CDR3 is CPTNHDRVRYEQYF. The CDR3 DNA sequence: TGTCCCACCAACCACGACAGGGTACGATACGAGCAGTACTTC.

This clone was detected once. The V and J genes are TRBV7-9 and TRBJ1-2; 9 bases are a match to TRBD1. The CDR3 extends over 15 amino acids. Trimming removed 5 bases from V and 4 bases from J; junction bases left unmatched: 8. Looked up from germline, CDR1 is SEHNR and CDR2 is FQNEAQ (reference sequence). The CDR3 nucleotides read TGTGCCAGCAGCCCACCGGACAGGGGAGTCTATGGCTACACCTTC. Residues: CASSPPDRGVYGYTF.

The rearrangement joins TRBV6-1 to TRBJ1-4; D might be TRBD1 (5 bases). Germline V gene lookup returns CDR1 MNHNS and CDR2 SASEGT. V lost 0 bases, J lost 8 bases, and 13 bases lay in between. CDR3 length: 15 amino acids. The DNA for the CDR3 is TGTGCCAGCAGTGAAGCGATCTGGAGGGACGAAAAACTGTTTTTT. Its protein is CASSEAIWRDEKLFF.

This clone was recorded only once. The chain carries TRBV7-8 and TRBJ1-2; D gene ambiguous. CDR3 length equals 13 residues. Looked up from germline, CDR1 is SGHVS and CDR2 is FQNEAQ. V lost 4 bases, J lost 0 bases, and 6 bases lay in between. The CDR3 region has the DNA TGTGCCAGCAGCTCAACAGCTAACTATGGCTACACCTTC. Translated: CASSSTANYGYTF.

This chain joins TRBV5-1 and TRBJ2-3, with 11 bases lining up with TRBD2. The germline gives CDR1 SGHRS, CDR2 YFSETQ. After removal of 3 bases from V and 2 bases from J, the junction contained 5 bases not matched to a gene. The CDR3 covers 16 residues. CDR3 protein: CASSSQTSGTTDTQYF. The CDR3 bases are TGCGCCAGCAGCTCACAGACTAGCGGGACCACAGATACGCAGTATTTT.

The gene calls are TRBV2 and TRBJ2-3, with D tentatively TRBD1 (5 bases). Trimming cost V 5 bases and J 2 bases, with 11 bases left between them. The CDR3 extends over 14 amino acids. The germline gives CDR1 SNHLY, CDR2 FYNNEI. The CDR3, as DNA: TGTGCCAGCAGTTCTGGACAATCCACAGATACGCAGTATTTT. Its translation: CASSSGQSTDTQYF.

The chain uses TRBV18 and TRBJ1-3; 7 bases are a match to TRBD1. Trimming removed 3 bases from V and 3 bases from J; junction bases left unmatched: 8. The CDR3 contains 16 residues. CDR1 is KGHSH, CDR2 LQKENI, per germline. The CDR3 spells CASSPIEGAGGNTIYF. The CDR3 region has the DNA TGTGCCAGCTCACCGATTGAGGGGGCTGGTGGAAACACCATATATTTT. The variable domain in full, with the rest retrieved from reference TRBV18 and TRBJ1-3, is NAGVMQNPRHLVRRRGQEARLRCSPMKGHSHVYWYRQLPEEGLKFMVYLQKENIIDESGMPKERFSAEFPKEGPSILRIQQVVRGDSAAYFCASSPIEGAGGNTIYFGEGSWLTVV.